Below, 11 T cell receptor beta chains from the same sample are listed, as sequenced in a study of identical twins. TCRdb fed the 5' RACE reads into MiXCR, producing one record per CDR3 protein. Of approximately 220,000 distinct CDR3 sequences in the sample, around 6.9% were seen once. This sample also belongs to another study, concerning yellow fever vaccine responses in identical twins.

The source material was memory (CD45RO+) T cells sorted from blood. The receptors were gathered from a woman aged 18 to 35 in good health.

The chain joins TRBV6-1 to TRBJ2-1; a weak D match, TRBD1 (6 bases). The germline gives CDR1 MNHNS, CDR2 SASEGT. The CDR3 consists of 15 residues. Trimming removed 5 bases from V and 5 bases from J, with 16 bases in between. CDR3 protein: CASSLQGIPHNEQFF. CDR3 DNA sequence: TGTGCCAGCAGTCTCCAGGGGATTCCACACAATGAGCAGTTCTTC.

This clonotype was counted ten times or more. The gene calls are TRBV10-3 and TRBJ2-2; 8 bases are a match to TRBD2. This CDR3 has 15 amino acids. V lost 11 bases and J lost 0; bases outside the gene matches: 8. Per germline, CDR1 ENHRY and CDR2 SYGVKD. The CDR3 DNA sequence: TGTGCCGCAGAACCTAGCGGGTCGAACACCGGGGAGCTGTTTTTT. This sequence encodes CAAEPSGSNTGELFF.

The chain links TRBV2 to TRBJ2-2; TRBD1 matches at 9 bases. V shed 5 bases and J 4 bases; nucleotides not matched to a gene: 5. Germline loops: CDR1 SNHLY, CDR2 FYNNEI. CDR3 size: 15 residues. The CDR3 loop reads CASSRRDRATGELFF. As DNA, the CDR3 is TGTGCCAGCAGTCGACGGGACAGGGCCACCGGGGAGCTGTTTTTT. Supplemented by reference TRBV2 and TRBJ2-2, the full variable domain reads EPEVTQTPSHQVTQMGQEVILRCVPISNHLYFYWYRQILGQKVEFLVSFYNNEISEKSEIFDDQFSVERPDGSNFTLKIRSTKLEDSAMYFCASSRRDRATGELFFGEGSRLTVL.

The sample holds a few counts of this clonotype. The J gene is TRBJ2-1, the V gene TRBV20-1; TRBD2 agrees at 10 bases. The junction had 9 bases not matched to a gene; V was cut back by 6 bases and J by 7 bases. CDR3 length equals 14 residues. The V gene's germline CDR1 is DFQATT and CDR2 SNEGSKA (reference sequence). The CDR3 reads CSARRLAGGNEQFF. CDR3 DNA: TGCAGTGCCCGAAGACTAGCGGGTGGGAATGAGCAGTTCTTC.

J is TRBJ2-7 and V is TRBV20-1; perhaps TRBD1 as D (5 bases). Trimming took off 0 bases at V and 3 bases at J, with 15 bases between the two ends. Looked up from germline, CDR1 is DFQATT and CDR2 is SNEGSKA (reference sequence). This CDR3 region has 15 residues. This CDR3 is CSARDARQLNYEQYF. CDR3 in DNA: TGCAGTGCTAGAGACGCCCGACAGCTGAACTACGAGCAGTACTTC.

The rearrangement links TRBV12-3 or TRBV12-4 to TRBJ2-7; 10 positions agree with TRBD2. V lost 6 bases, J lost 3 bases, and 2 bases stayed unmatched. The CDR3 contains 13 residues. The CDR3 is CASSLAGDYEQYF. In DNA form, the CDR3 reads TGTGCCAGCAGCCTAGCGGGGGACTACGAGCAGTACTTC.

This clonotype has just a few counts. This chain links TRBV28 with TRBJ1-1, with TRBD1 matching over 7 bases. J lost 4 bases, V lost 7 bases, and 12 bases had no gene match. Germline CDR1 MDHEN, CDR2 SYDVKM. This CDR3 comprises 15 residues. In nucleotides, the CDR3 is TGTGCCAGCATTCTCACCTCAGGGGGTGGCACTGAAGCTTTCTTT. Its translation is CASILTSGGGTEAFF.

This clonotype was seen once. This CDR3 fails to terminate in the conserved phenylalanine or tryptophan, so it likely reflects a read error. This sequence joins TRBV7-2 and TRBJ2-2; TRBD2 matches at 12 bases. CDR3 size: 16 residues. Germline CDR1 is SGHTA and CDR2 is FQGNSA. The trim removed 5 bases at V and 4 bases at J, leaving 5 bases unmatched. The CDR3 spells CASSPLAGGTTGELFL. CDR3 nucleotides: TGTGCCAGCAGCCCTCTAGCGGGAGGGACCACCGGGGAGCTGTTTTTA.

Only a few counts were recorded for this clonotype. J is TRBJ2-1 and V is TRBV2; possible D gene TRBD2, 5 bases. Germline values: CDR1 SNHLY, CDR2 FYNNEI. V was pared by 7 bases and J by 0 bases, with 13 bases between. CDR3 length: 15 residues. The CDR3 DNA reads as TGTGCCAGCAAGGCGGTAACTAGCTCCTACAATGAGCAGTTCTTC. Translation gives CASKAVTSSYNEQFF.

This clonotype has a count of ten or more. The chain joins TRBV11-2 to TRBJ1-2, with a tentative D call TRBD1 (6 bases). CDR1 is SGHAT and CDR2 is FQNNGV in the germline V gene. The V gene lost 5 bases and the J gene lost 8 bases, with 30 bases spanning the gap. The CDR3 is 18 amino acids. CDR3 sequence: CASSRTGSGAIGFNGYTF. DNA of the CDR3: TGTGCCAGCAGCCGGACCGGATCGGGGGCTATCGGTTTCAACGGCTACACCTTC.

This clonotype was counted between two and nine times. V is TRBV7-9 and J is TRBJ1-1, with a tentative D call TRBD1 (5 bases). Looked up from germline, CDR1 is SEHNR and CDR2 is FQNEAQ (reference sequence). This CDR3 region has 14 residues. Trimming removed 5 bases from V and 1 base from J, with 11 bases in between. CDR3 residues: CASSPGHRNTEAFF. The CDR3 DNA reads as TGTGCCAGCAGCCCGGGGCACCGGAACACTGAAGCTTTCTTT.